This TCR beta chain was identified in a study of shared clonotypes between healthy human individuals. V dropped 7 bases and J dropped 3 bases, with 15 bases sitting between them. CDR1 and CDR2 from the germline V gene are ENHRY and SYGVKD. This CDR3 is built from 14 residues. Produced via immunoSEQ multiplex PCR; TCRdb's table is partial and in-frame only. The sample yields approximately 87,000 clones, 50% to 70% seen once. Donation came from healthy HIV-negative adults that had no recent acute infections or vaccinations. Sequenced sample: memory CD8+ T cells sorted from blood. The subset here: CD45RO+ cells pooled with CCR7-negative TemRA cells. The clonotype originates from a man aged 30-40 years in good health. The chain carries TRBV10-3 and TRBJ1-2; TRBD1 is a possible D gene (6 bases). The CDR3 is CAIKLSDSDYGYTF. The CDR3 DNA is TGTGCCATCAAACTCTCGGACAGTGACTATGGCTACACCTTC.